These T cell receptor beta chains were read from a single sample in a study of T cells in Graves' hyperthyroidism and ophthalmopathy. TCRdb reanalysed the multiplex PCR reads using MiXCR and keeps one entry per CDR3 protein. This table has under 350,000 distinct CDR3 sequences, over 15% appearing once. Specimen: blood. Receptors were obtained from a woman in her forties or fifties with Graves' hyperthyroidism. Both conserved end residues are part of each CDR3. The D gene is left open where the match is weak. Clone size is given for some rows only: seen once, a few or many times, or a class if the clone is expanded.

d_call	v_call	clone_size	j_call	cdr3_aa	cdr3_nt
.	TRBV29-1	many	TRBJ2-3	CSTGGSSSTDTQYF	TGCAGCACTGGTGGCAGTTCTAGCACAGATACGCAGTATTTT
.	TRBV12-3/TRBV12-4	many	TRBJ1-1	CATHGGGLTEAFF	TGTGCCACCCACGGGGGGGGTCTCACTGAAGCTTTCTTT
.	TRBV6-1	few	TRBJ2-1	CASSFVGRDEQFF	TGTGCCAGCAGTTTTGTGGGACGGGATGAGCAGTTCTTC
.	TRBV6-1	few	TRBJ1-5	CASSLERFSNQPQHF	TGTGCCAGCAGCCTGGAAAGGTTCAGCAATCAGCCCCAGCATTTT
.	TRBV30	few	TRBJ2-2	CACHRAAWILGTGELFF	TGTGCCTGTCATCGGGCCGCATGGATTTTAGGCACCGGGGAGCTGTTTTTT
.	TRBV5-1	many	TRBJ1-1	CASSLGSGETEAFF	TGCGCCAGCAGCTTGGGTTCTGGGGAGACTGAAGCTTTCTTT
TRBD2	TRBV11-1	many	TRBJ2-2	CASSAPGLLSVGELFF	TGTGCCAGCAGCGCCCCGGGACTACTGTCGGTCGGGGAGCTGTTTTTT
.	TRBV28	few	TRBJ2-3	CASRSDTQYF	TGTGCCAGCCGATCAGATACGCAGTATTTT
.	TRBV5-5	few	TRBJ2-5	CASCREPYNQETQYF	TGTGCCAGCTGCCGGGAACCGTATAACCAAGAGACCCAGTACTTC
.	TRBV11-2	few	TRBJ1-4	CASSLVWVSAREKLFF	TGTGCCAGCAGCTTAGTCTGGGTCTCTGCCCGGGAAAAACTGTTTTTT
TRBD2	TRBV27	.	TRBJ2-2	CAGSPHSGLPTGRELFF	TGTGCCGGCAGTCCACACTCGGGACTACCTACCGGCCGGGAGCTGTTTTTT
TRBD2	TRBV7-3	.	TRBJ2-2	CASSFGGAGELFF	TGTGCCAGCAGCTTTGGGGGGGCCGGGGAGCTGTTTTTT
.	TRBV2	.	TRBJ1-6	CASSEIEGSAPLHF	TGTGCCAGCAGTGAGATTGAGGGGTCAGCACCCCTCCACTTT
.	TRBV12-3/TRBV12-4	.	TRBJ1-5	CASSLGAGGFNQPQHF	TGTGCCAGCAGTTTAGGGGCAGGTGGGTTCAATCAGCCCCAGCATTTT
TRBD2	TRBV5-1	few	TRBJ2-5	CASSLLSGTQETQYF	TGCGCCAGCAGCTTACTTAGCGGGACCCAAGAGACCCAGTACTTC